The entry below describes one T cell receptor (beta chain). This clonotype was counted at least ten times. Its cognate antigen has yet to be identified. Per-base qualities were not stored, and no clone one base away is much larger. This specimen belongs to a study of molecular identifiers for immune sequencing clone quantification (dated by TCRdb to 2017 to 2018). Describing the broader study: In a replicate experiment, RNA from roughly 18,000 or 92,000 naive CD8 T cells was split into five aliquots, four of which were sequenced. This methods study used CD8 T cells to benchmark TCR RNA copy counting and molecular-identifier clustering-based TCR repertoire sequencing (MIDCIRS). Overall results and qualifications from the work: Spiked-in Jurkat TCR RNA (10 copies' worth), which is not part of the donor repertoire, was contained in the naive libraries. Spiked-in Jurkat TCR RNA equivalent to a single cell was reported to be detectable even among 800,000 to 1,000,000 naive CD8 T cells. When barcode sub-clustering was left out, chimeric consensus sequences inflated TCR diversity, with chimeras reaching as high as 47%. Identical TCR molecules sharing a barcode could cause highly expanded clone sizes to be underestimated. In CMV-specific effector cells, clones with more than 20 RNA copies contained over 99% of molecules, whereas in naive cells such clones contained under 1% of molecules. Modeling estimated 3 to 3.5 recovered TCR RNA copies per cell, compared with about ten by digital PCR, which implies about 32% capture efficiency.

Including the terminal cysteine and phenylalanine, the CDR3 comprises 17 residues. Kept here is only the CDR3 DNA, which spans 51 bases and is read in frame from base 1. Looking up the germline V gene yields CDR1 KGHDR and CDR2 SFDVKD. Trimming leaves V shorter by 3 bases and J shorter by 0 bases, with the junction holding 9 bases beyond the gene matches. Library preparation was by PCR. This sample was sequenced with an Illumina HiSeq 4000. Bulk TCR libraries were prepared as previously described, using TCR primers listed in Table S5. The Qiagen AllPrep DNA/RNA kit was used to purify total RNA. Before analysis, reads from multiple sequencing runs of one library were combined. The paper's processing steps were these. Reads were retained only if their TCR constant sequence matched exactly, and those retained reads were trimmed to 150 nt and grouped according to their 12-nt molecular barcodes. Reads inside each barcode group were sub-clustered using a 15% Levenshtein threshold, and a quality-weighted consensus sequence was constructed for each RNA molecule. Non-functional sequences were discarded, and so were lower-count sequences lying one edit away from another sequence. On the basis of fitting two negative binomial distributions, barcode sub-clusters with fewer than 20% of the maximum read count were discarded. TCRdb cleaned the public reads at Q25 with fastp, built clones with MiXCR and kept in-frame beta chains. Each CDR3 protein gets just one entry, which takes the most common genes and DNA from the rows behind it. These V and J calls originate from TCRdb's pipeline instead of the authors' own analysis. For this sample there are fewer than 100,000 distinct CDR3 sequences; 21% appear just once. The biggest ten clones account for around 1.1% of the sample.

Libraries of naive CD8 T cells were built from about 20,000 to 1,000,000 sorted cells, with 10%, 30% or 50% of the purified RNA used. Naive CD8 T cells were FACS-sorted as CD8+CD4-CCR7+CD45RA+ on a BD FACSAria II into RLT Plus buffer. Detection sensitivity was tested by spiking Jurkat RNA equal to roughly nine TCR copies' worth into samples containing roughly 19,000-1,000,000 naive CD8 T cells. Enrichment of CD8 T cells was done with RosetteSep CD8+ T Cell Enrichment Cocktail plus Ficoll-Paque, and ACK red cell lysis came afterward. The sequence joins TRBV24-1 to TRBJ2-7; 8 nucleotides in the junction match TRBD2. The receptor comes from a human donor in good health. Some libraries in this study had Jurkat cell RNA spiked in. The specimen sequenced was naive CD8+ T cells from blood, with Jurkat cell RNA spiked in. The sample's cell subset or site label is to be understood as: FACS-sorted CD8+CD4-CCR7+CD45RA+ naive T cells. The DNA reads as follows: TGTGCCACCAGTGATAACCCGGGGGGGCGTTACTCCTACGAGCAGTACTTC. It codes for CATSDNPGGRYSYEQYF.